This section outlines one T cell receptor (beta chain) sequence together with its context. Its target is not known. The source of the sample is a study of shared clonotypes between healthy human individuals. In the study overall: Two women and a few men aged 18 to 49 made up the donors. Study-wide results and limits: Clonotypes shared by all four donors outscored non-shared clonotypes in generation probability.

Under the authors' procedure: In the immunoSEQ data, sequences were junction-only and lacked quality scores, so filtering differed. The data were produced by immunoSEQ multiplex PCR, yet TCRdb's version contains in-frame clones alone and is incomplete. That table is the source of V, J and clone size, and D and trimming were worked out from the DNA. The sample has around 200,000 clones; about 68% are singletons. Study donors comprised healthy, HIV-negative adults devoid of recent acute infection or vaccination. Germline V gene sequence: CDR1 MNHEY, CDR2 SMNVEV (reference sequence). The ends were cut back, 6 bases at V and 2 bases at J, with 13 bases in the middle. This CDR3 has 14 residues.

Sequenced material: memory CD4+ T cells sorted from blood. Subset specified: CD45RA-negative fraction. This sequence joins TRBV27 and TRBJ1-1, with D tentatively TRBD1 (6 bases). The receptor was derived from a man aged 30-40 years in good health. CDR3 DNA: TGTGCCAGCAGATACGGACAGTCTAACACTGAAGCTTTCTTT. Translated, it gives CASRYGQSNTEAFF.